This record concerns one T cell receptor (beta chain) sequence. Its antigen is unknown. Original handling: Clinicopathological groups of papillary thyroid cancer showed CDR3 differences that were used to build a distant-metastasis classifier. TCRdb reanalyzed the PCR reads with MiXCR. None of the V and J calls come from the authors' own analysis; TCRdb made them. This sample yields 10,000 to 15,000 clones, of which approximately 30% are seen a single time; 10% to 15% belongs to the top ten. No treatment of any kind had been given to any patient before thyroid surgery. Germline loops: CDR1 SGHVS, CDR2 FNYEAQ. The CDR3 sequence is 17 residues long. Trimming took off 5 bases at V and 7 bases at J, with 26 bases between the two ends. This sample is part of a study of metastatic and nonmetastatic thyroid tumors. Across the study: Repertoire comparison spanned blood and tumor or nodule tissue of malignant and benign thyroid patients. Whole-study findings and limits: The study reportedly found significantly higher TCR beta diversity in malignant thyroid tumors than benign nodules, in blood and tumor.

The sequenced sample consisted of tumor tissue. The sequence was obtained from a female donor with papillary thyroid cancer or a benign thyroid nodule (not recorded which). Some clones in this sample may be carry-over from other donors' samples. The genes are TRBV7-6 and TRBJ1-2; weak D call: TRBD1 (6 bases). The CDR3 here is CASSSRVGAGADCGYTF. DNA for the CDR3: TGTGCCAGCAGCAGTAGGGTGGGCGCAGGGGCGGACTGTGGCTACACCTTC.